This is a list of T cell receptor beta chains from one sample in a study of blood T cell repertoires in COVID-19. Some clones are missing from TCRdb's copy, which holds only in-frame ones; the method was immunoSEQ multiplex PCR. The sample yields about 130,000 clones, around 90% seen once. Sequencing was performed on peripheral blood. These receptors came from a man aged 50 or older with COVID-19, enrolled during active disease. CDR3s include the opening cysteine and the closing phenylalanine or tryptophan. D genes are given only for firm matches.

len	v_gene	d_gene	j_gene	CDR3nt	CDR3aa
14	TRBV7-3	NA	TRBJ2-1	TGTGCCAGCAGCTTAGGAAGACTGCCCAATAAGCAGTTCTTC	CASSLGRLPNKQFF
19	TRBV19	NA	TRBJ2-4	TGTGCCAGTAGTATATCTCACCGGGCAGGGGGGTATTTAGAAAACATTCAGTACTTC	CASSISHRAGGYLENIQYF
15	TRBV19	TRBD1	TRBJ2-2	TGTGCCAGTAGTATAACAGGGGGCTACACCGGGGAGCTGTTTTTT	CASSITGGYTGELFF
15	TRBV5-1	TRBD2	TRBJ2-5	TGCGCCAGCAGCTTGGTTAGCGGGACGCTCGAGACCCAGTACTTC	CASSLVSGTLETQYF
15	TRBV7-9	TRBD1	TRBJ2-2	TGTGCCTCTGAGAGGGACAGAGCGAACACCGGGGAGCTGTTTTTT	CASERDRANTGELFF
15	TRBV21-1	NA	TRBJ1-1	TGTGCCAGCAGCGAACAGGGGAATGGGAACACTGAAGCTTTCTTT	CASSEQGNGNTEAFF
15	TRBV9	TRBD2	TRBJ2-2	TGTGCCAGCAGCTCTGGACTAGCGGGAGCCGGGGAGCTGTTTTTT	CASSSGLAGAGELFF
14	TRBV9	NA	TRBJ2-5	TGTGCCAGCAGCGCCCTTAGAGGACAAGAGACCCAGTACTTC	CASSALRGQETQYF
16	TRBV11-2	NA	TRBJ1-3	TGTGCCAGCAGCTTAACCAGGGGCACCTCTGGAAACACCATATATTTT	CASSLTRGTSGNTIYF
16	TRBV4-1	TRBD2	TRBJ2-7	TGCGCCAGCAGCCAGGCCGGGAGCGGGAGCCCCCACGAGCAGTACTTC	CASSQAGSGSPHEQYF
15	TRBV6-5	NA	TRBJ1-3	TGTGCCAGCAGGATGGACAGTCACTCTGGAAACACCATATATTTT	CASRMDSHSGNTIYF
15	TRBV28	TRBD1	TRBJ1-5	TGTGCCAGCAGTCGACAGGGTCGGAGCAATCAGCCCCAGCATTTT	CASSRQGRSNQPQHF
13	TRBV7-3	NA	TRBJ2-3	TGTGCCAGCTGGCCCCCCAGCACAGATACGCAGTATTTT	CASWPPSTDTQYF
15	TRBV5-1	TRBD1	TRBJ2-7	TGCGCCAGCAGCTTGGCCGGACAGGGGGCCGGCGAGCAGTACTTC	CASSLAGQGAGEQYF
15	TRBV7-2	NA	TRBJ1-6	TGTGCCAGCAGCTACGTCGGGGTTGGGAATTCACCCCTCCACTTT	CASSYVGVGNSPLHF
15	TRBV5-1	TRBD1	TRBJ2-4	TGCGCCAGCAGCCCTCAGACAGGGGCCAAAAACATTCAGTACTTC	CASSPQTGAKNIQYF
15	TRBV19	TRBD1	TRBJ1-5	TGTGCCAGTAGTATTACAGGGGCGAGCAATCAGCCCCAGCATTTT	CASSITGASNQPQHF
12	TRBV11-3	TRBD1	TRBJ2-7	TGTGCCAGCAGCTTTACAGGGGATGAGCAGTACTTC	CASSFTGDEQYF
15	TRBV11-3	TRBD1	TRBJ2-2	TGTGCCAGCAGCACTGGACAGGGGGCGAGCGGGGAGCTGTTTTTT	CASSTGQGASGELFF
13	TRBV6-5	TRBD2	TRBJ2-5	TGTGCCAGCTCTAGCGGCTACCAAGAGACCCAGTACTTC	CASSSGYQETQYF
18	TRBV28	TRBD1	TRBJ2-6	TGTGCCAGCTCGCTGGCGGGACAGGGCGCTTCTGGGGCCAACGTCCTGACTTTC	CASSLAGQGASGANVLTF
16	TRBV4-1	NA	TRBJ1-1	TGCGCCAGCAGCCAAGACCGGCGGGGGCAGAACACTGAAGCTTTCTTT	CASSQDRRGQNTEAFF
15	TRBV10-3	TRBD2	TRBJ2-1	TGTGCCATCAGTTCGACTAGCGGGGAGTTCGGGGAGCAGTTCTTC	CAISSTSGEFGEQFF
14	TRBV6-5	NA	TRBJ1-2	TGTGCCAGCAGTCCCCAGCGTTCCGACTATGGCTACACCTTC	CASSPQRSDYGYTF
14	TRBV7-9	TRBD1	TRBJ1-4	TGTGCCAGCAGCCCCGGGACAGCCAGAGAGGAACTGTTTTTT	CASSPGTAREELFF
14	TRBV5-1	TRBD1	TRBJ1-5	TGCGCCAGCAGCTGGGGGACAGGGAATCAGCCCCAGCATTTT	CASSWGTGNQPQHF
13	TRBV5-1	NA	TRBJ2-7	TGCGCCAGCAGCCTAGACAGTCCCTACGAGCAGTACTTC	CASSLDSPYEQYF
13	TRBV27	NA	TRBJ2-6	TGTGCCAGCAGTCTCTCTGGGGCCAACGTCCTGACTTTC	CASSLSGANVLTF
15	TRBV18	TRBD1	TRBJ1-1	TGTGCCAGTTTGACCACAGGGGGGAGGAACACTGAAGCTTTCTTT	CASLTTGGRNTEAFF
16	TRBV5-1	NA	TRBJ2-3	TGCGCCAGCAGCGAAGGGACATCAATGGGCACAGATACGCAGTATTTT	CASSEGTSMGTDTQYF
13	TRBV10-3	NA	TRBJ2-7	TGTGCCATCAGTGAAACAGGGAGCCACGAGCAGTACTTC	CAISETGSHEQYF
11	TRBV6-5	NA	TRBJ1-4	TGTGCCAGCAGCGGGTCAAAAAAACTGTTTTTT	CASSGSKKLFF
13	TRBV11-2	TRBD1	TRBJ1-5	TGTGCCAGCAGCCTGACAGGGGCTCAGCCCCAGCATTTT	CASSLTGAQPQHF
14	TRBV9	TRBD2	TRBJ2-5	TGTGCCAGCAGCGAAGCGGGAGGGTGGGGGACCCAGTACTTC	CASSEAGGWGTQYF